This is a list of T cell receptor beta chains from one sample in a study of molecular identifiers for immune sequencing clone quantification. In TCRdb, the PCR reads were re-called with MiXCR into one record per CDR3 protein. The table includes approximately 590,000 distinct CDR3 sequences, roughly 27% detected once. The sequenced sample consisted of naive CD8+ T cells from blood, with Jurkat cell RNA spiked in. The receptors originated from a human donor in good health. Some libraries in this study had Jurkat cell RNA spiked in. Each CDR3 is given with its conserved first and last residue. D genes are given only for firm matches. Only part of the rows carry a size: once, few, many, or a class if the clone is expanded.

length	J	size	D	V	CDR3	DNA
15	TRBJ2-5	many	NA	TRBV11-2	CASSYAALTQETQYF	TGTGCCAGCAGCTACGCCGCCCTAACCCAAGAGACCCAGTACTTC
13	TRBJ2-5	few	NA	TRBV20-1	CRAGTGGLETQYF	TGCAGAGCCGGGACTGGAGGTCTCGAGACCCAGTACTTC
11	TRBJ2-7	many	NA	TRBV19	CASSIADEQYF	TGTGCCAGTAGTATAGCGGACGAGCAGTACTTC
15	TRBJ2-2	many	TRBD1	TRBV9	CASSTRQGETGELFF	TGTGCCAGCAGCACCAGACAGGGGGAAACCGGGGAGCTGTTTTTT
16	TRBJ2-1	many	TRBD2	TRBV7-2	CASSLDRTSGRYEQFF	TGTGCCAGCAGCTTAGACCGGACTAGCGGCCGGTATGAGCAGTTCTTC
17	TRBJ1-2	few	NA	TRBV5-4	CASSLEFARGRDYGYTF	TGTGCCAGCAGCTTGGAATTTGCGAGGGGCCGTGACTATGGCTACACCTTC
13	TRBJ2-2	NA	NA	TRBV20-1	CSASRLHPGALFF	TGCAGTGCTAGCCGTTTGCACCCCGGGGCGCTGTTTTTT
10	TRBJ2-2	NA	NA	TRBV2	CASGAGGLFF	TGTGCCAGCGGGGCTGGCGGACTGTTTTTT
12	TRBJ1-1	many	NA	TRBV29-1	CSVKRAGREAFF	TGCAGCGTCAAACGGGCAGGAAGGGAAGCTTTCTTT
14	TRBJ2-7	NA	NA	TRBV4-1	CASSGGGVPHEQYF	TGCGCCAGCAGCGGCGGCGGAGTGCCCCACGAGCAGTACTTC
12	TRBJ2-7	NA	NA	TRBV6-4	CASRDISYEQYF	TGTGCCAGCAGGGACATCTCCTACGAGCAGTACTTC
13	TRBJ2-3	many	TRBD2	TRBV6-5	CASSGGAGDTQYF	TGTGCCAGTAGCGGGGGGGCAGGAGATACGCAGTATTTT
15	TRBJ2-3	few	NA	TRBV12-5	CASGLLVGGTDTQYF	TGTGCTAGTGGTTTGTTAGTGGGTGGTACAGATACGCAGTATTTT
14	TRBJ2-7	NA	NA	TRBV9	CASSRDGSSYEQYF	TGTGCCAGCAGCCGGGACGGGAGCTCCTACGAGCAGTACTTC
13	TRBJ1-5	NA	NA	TRBV6-5	CATLGPQGQPQHF	TGTGCCACCCTCGGGCCACAGGGTCAGCCCCAGCATTTT
13	TRBJ1-1	NA	NA	TRBV7-3	CDSSLGESTEAFF	TGTGACAGCAGCTTAGGCGAGAGCACTGAAGCTTTCTTT